The 21 T cell receptor beta chains reported below all come from one sample, sequenced in a study of cytomegalovirus exposure and HLA in healthy donors. PCR involved 60 Vbeta and 13 Jbeta primers. The method was immunoSEQ multiplex PCR; TCRdb's version includes in-frame clones alone and lacks a portion of them. This sample contains more than 95,000 clones. Sequencing was done on a sample of PBMCs. The receptors shown here come from a man aged 25-45 years in good health and CMV-seronegative.

The chain is built from TRBV7-2 and TRBJ2-7; TRBD2 agrees at 12 bases. The CDR3 contains 14 residues. Germline assignment: CDR1 SGHTA and CDR2 FQGNSA. Trimming removed 4 bases from V and 6 bases from J; junction bases left unmatched: 4. CDR3 sequence: CASSSPSGRGEQYF. In DNA, the CDR3 is TGTGCCAGCAGCTCTCCTAGCGGGAGGGGCGAGCAGTACTTC.

The chain recombines TRBV6-4 with TRBJ2-2, with D perhaps matching TRBD2 (5 bases). Per germline, CDR1 MRHNA and CDR2 SNTAGT. V lost 6 bases, J lost 2 bases, and 10 bases lay in between. The CDR3 loop spans 14 amino acids. CDR3 DNA: TGTGCCAGCAGGCGGGCCGAAAACACCGGGGAGCTGTTTTTT. Amino acid sequence: CASRRAENTGELFF.

The chain links TRBV5-5 to TRBJ1-1, with 9 bases aligning to TRBD1. J lost 1 base, V lost 1 base, and 11 bases had no gene match. The CDR3 has 18 amino acids. CDR1 and CDR2 from the germline V gene are SGHKS and YYEKEE (reference sequence). The CDR3 nucleotides are TGTGCCAGCAGCTTGTATCTTGGGACAGGGTCGGGGAACACTGAAGCTTTCTTT. Translating it yields CASSLYLGTGSGNTEAFF.

The rearrangement links TRBV13 to TRBJ2-5; 8 nucleotides agree with TRBD1. Germline CDR1 PRHDT, CDR2 FYEKMQ (reference sequence). CDR3 length equals 16 residues. After removal of 5 bases from V and 3 bases from J, the junction contained 11 bases not matched to a gene. CDR3: CASSPDIGQGEETQYF. The CDR3, as DNA: TGTGCCAGCAGCCCCGACATTGGACAGGGCGAAGAGACCCAGTACTTC.

V usage is TRBV4-1 and J usage is TRBJ2-7, with 14 bases fitting TRBD2. This CDR3 region has 16 residues. Germline V gene sequence: CDR1 MGHRA, CDR2 YSYEKL. The V and J ends lost 4 bases and 7 bases, in that order; junction bases with no gene match: 9. CDR3 amino acids: CASSLRLAGGTEEQYF. The CDR3 DNA sequence: TGCGCCAGCAGCCTACGACTAGCGGGAGGGACGGAAGAGCAGTACTTC.

This sequence joins TRBV30 and TRBJ2-7; D is ambiguous. The CDR3 covers 12 residues. Between the trimmed V and J ends, which lost 2 bases and 3 bases, there was a span of 8 bases. CDR1 is GTSNPN and CDR2 is SVGIG in the germline V gene (reference sequence). The CDR3 DNA follows: TGTGCCTGGAGTACAGAGAACTACGAGCAGTACTTC. It is translated as CAWSTENYEQYF.

The rearrangement links TRBV6-6 to TRBJ1-1; TRBD1 might be the D (6 bases). V lost 3 bases and J 0 bases, leaving 11 bases between the germline ends. The CDR3 spans 15 residues. Germline CDR1 reads MNHNY; CDR2 reads SVGAGI (reference sequence). CDR3 residues: CASSYWGQMNTEAFF. Written as DNA, the CDR3 is TGTGCCAGCAGTTATTGGGGGCAAATGAACACTGAAGCTTTCTTT.

The rearrangement joins TRBV7-3 to TRBJ2-1; 7 bases are shared with TRBD2. V lost 3 bases and J lost 10; bases outside the gene matches: 9. This CDR3 is built from 14 residues. Germline CDR1 reads SGHTA; CDR2 reads FQGTGA. The CDR3 here is CASSLGPFSGEQFF. CDR3 DNA: TGTGCCAGCAGCTTGGGCCCCTTTAGCGGGGAGCAGTTCTTC.

The chain links TRBV4-1 to TRBJ2-1; 8 positions match TRBD2. Germline V gives CDR1 MGHRA, CDR2 YSYEKL. The CDR3 sequence is 16 residues long. J was trimmed by 5 bases and V by 5 bases; bases with no gene match: 11. CDR3 bases: TGCGCCAGCAGCTCCCACGCGGGGGGCTTAAACAATGAGCAGTTCTTC. Its protein is CASSSHAGGLNNEQFF.

The chain couples TRBV19 to TRBJ2-1, with D tentatively TRBD1 (5 bases). Trimming left V 4 bases short and J 6 bases short, with 10 bases between. CDR1 and CDR2 (germline): LNHDA, SQIVND (reference sequence). This CDR3 region has 13 residues. CDR3 sequence (DNA): TGTGCCAGTAGTACCCTCCAGGGCAATGAGCAGTTCTTC. Its protein product is CASSTLQGNEQFF.

The chain is built from TRBV6-1 and TRBJ1-1; possibly TRBD1 for D (6 bases). CDR3 length: 14 amino acids. In germline, CDR1 is MNHNS, CDR2 SASEGT. Trimming removed 7 bases from V and 1 base from J, with 13 bases in between. The CDR3 here is CASTGAFGNTEAFF. The DNA for the CDR3 is TGTGCCAGCACAGGGGCGTTCGGGAACACTGAAGCTTTCTTT.

The chain links TRBV7-3 to TRBJ2-3; TRBD1 matches at 7 bases. CDR3 length: 15 residues. With V trimmed by 5 bases and J by 5 bases, 10 bases remained unmatched. The germline V gene has CDR1 SGHTA and CDR2 FQGTGA. CDR3 protein: CASSRDRARRDTQYF. The CDR3 DNA sequence: TGTGCCAGCAGCCGCGACAGGGCCCGGCGAGATACGCAGTATTTT.

The rearrangement links TRBV4-3 to TRBJ2-5; D call uncertain. The J call may be mistaken, given a closer DNA end match to TRBJ2-7. Germline V gene sequence: CDR1 LGHNA, CDR2 YSLEER. CDR3 length: 15 amino acids. The CDR3 nucleotides read TGCGCCAGCAGCTCGATAGTCGGTTCAAACTACGAGCAGTACTTC. Its protein product is CASSSIVGSNYEQYF.

The CDR3: CASSLEGVDNYGYTF. As DNA, the CDR3 is TGCGCCAGCAGCTTGGAAGGGGTGGATAACTATGGCTACACCTTC. The chain couples TRBV5-1 to TRBJ1-2; possible D gene TRBD1, 5 bases. Per the germline V gene, CDR1 is SGHRS and CDR2 is YFSETQ. V lost 0 bases and J lost 1, with 10 bases in between. CDR3 length: 15 residues.

The chain is built from TRBV30 and TRBJ2-7, with 9 bases aligning to TRBD2. There are 16 residues in the CDR3. The J segment lost 2 bases and the V segment lost 0 bases, leaving 8 bases of the junction unmatched. CDR1 and CDR2 (germline): GTSNPN, SVGIG (reference sequence). The CDR3 reads CAWSVVRLAATYEQYF. CDR3 nucleotides: TGTGCCTGGAGTGTAGTAAGACTAGCGGCAACCTACGAGCAGTACTTC. Supplemented by reference TRBV30 and TRBJ2-7, the full variable domain reads SQTIHQWPATLVQPVGSPLSLECTVEGTSNPNLYWYRQAAGRGLQLLFYSVGIGQISSEVPQNLSASRPQDRQFILSSKKLLLSDSGFYLCAWSVVRLAATYEQYFGPGTRLTVT.

A word on this clone: The sample carries other DNA sequences with the same CDR3. The V and J genes are TRBV5-1 and TRBJ2-1; no reliable D call. The ends were cut back, 3 bases at V and 4 bases at J, with 5 bases in the middle. The CDR3 totals 12 residues. Germline CDR1 is SGHRS and CDR2 is YFSETQ. The CDR3 loop reads CASSSLYNEQFF. DNA for the CDR3: TGCGCCAGCAGCTCCCTATACAATGAGCAGTTCTTC.

This chain joins TRBV5-3 and TRBJ1-2; TRBD1 is a possible D gene (6 bases). TRBV5-3 is classed as an ORF, of uncertain function. The CDR3 sequence is 16 residues long. Trimming took 9 bases from V and 7 from J, leaving 28 bases between them. CDR3 DNA: TGTGCCACTTCCCGAATGGATAGTGTGGGGGCTGGTGGCTACACCTTC. It encodes CATSRMDSVGAGGYTF.

V and J are TRBV7-9 and TRBJ1-1, with unresolved D. Germline assignment: CDR1 SEHNR and CDR2 FQNEAQ (reference sequence). The CDR3 consists of 12 residues. The V end was cut by 3 bases, the J end by 3 bases, with 5 bases between. The CDR3 DNA sequence: TGTGCCAGCAGCTTCGGGGACACTGAAGCTTTCTTT. Its translation is CASSFGDTEAFF.

The J gene is TRBJ1-1, the V gene TRBV7-3, with D perhaps TRBD1 (5 bases). V was cut by 5 bases and J by 3 bases, with 16 bases left in between. There are 15 residues in the CDR3. Germline V gene sequence: CDR1 SGHTA, CDR2 FQGTGA. CDR3: CASSQGSDSYTEAFF. As DNA, the CDR3 is TGTGCCAGCAGCCAAGGGTCCGACAGTTACACTGAAGCTTTCTTT.

This chain links TRBV9 with TRBJ1-4; 10 nucleotides line up with TRBD1. CDR3 length equals 13 residues. V shed 4 bases and J 12 bases; nucleotides not matched to a gene: 6. Germline CDR1 is SGDLS and CDR2 is YYNGEE. The CDR3 DNA reads TGTGCCAGCAGCCCAGGGACAGGGGAGGAACTGTTTTTT. It yields the protein CASSPGTGEELFF.

This chain joins TRBV5-6 and TRBJ1-5; 8 bases agree with TRBD1. With V trimmed by 4 bases and J by 0 bases, 9 bases remained unmatched. Germline V CDR1 and CDR2: SGHDT, YYEEEE. CDR3 length: 17 residues. This chain's CDR3 is CASSGGTGKVSNQPQHF. DNA for the CDR3: TGTGCCAGCAGCGGTGGGACAGGAAAAGTTAGCAATCAGCCCCAGCATTTT.